This record concerns one T cell receptor (beta chain) sequence. As yet, its antigen is unknown. This specimen comes from a study of shared clonotypes between healthy human individuals. Study-wide findings and caveats: Sequencing depth was expected to influence donor clonotype sharing. All-four-donor shared clonotypes had higher generation probabilities than non-shared clonotypes did. What naive subsets generally showed was a larger estimated richness than memory subsets showed.

Replicate PCRs from sorted subsets contained around 200 ng DNA, which is approximately 30,000 T cell genomes. Sequenced by immunoSEQ multiplex PCR; TCRdb stores in-frame clones only, minus some. This sample has about 2 million clones, with about 95% found just once. This CDR3 region has 13 residues. With 8 bases removed from V and 5 bases from J, the gap between germline ends came to 16 bases. Germline CDR1 and CDR2: MNHEY and SMNVEV (reference sequence). The naive CD8 population came from CD45RO-negative cells selected for CCR7, without terminally differentiated effector memory CD45RA+ cells. The clonotype comes from a man in his late teens or twenties in good health. What was sequenced was naive CD8+ T cells sorted from blood. The rearrangement joins TRBV27 to TRBJ2-7; D is ambiguous. CDR3 sequence: CASRDRTYHEQYF. The CDR3 bases are TGTGCCAGCCGAGACCGGACGTACCACGAGCAGTACTTC.